The 23 T cell receptor beta chains given below trace back to one sample, sequenced in a study of shared clonotypes between healthy human individuals. Data came from immunoSEQ multiplex PCR; TCRdb stores just in-frame clones and leaves some out. Altogether about 2,100,000 clones are present, about 92% being singletons, with the ten largest covering 1.5% to 2%. CD8 cells classed as naive were CD45RO-negative and positively selected for CCR7, excluding terminally differentiated effector memory CD45RA+ cells. The sample taken for sequencing was naive CD8+ T cells from PBMCs. These TCRs come from a man younger than 30 in good health. Some clones in this sample may be carry-over from other donors' samples.

This rearrangement joins TRBV5-4 to TRBJ2-7, with a possible D match to TRBD2 (5 bases). Germline CDR1 and CDR2: SGHNT and YYREEE (reference sequence). V dropped 3 bases and J dropped 7 bases, with 17 bases sitting between them. This CDR3 comprises 14 residues. For the CDR3, the DNA is TGTGCCAGCAGCTGGACGGGTACTACGGGGGAGCAGTACTTC. It specifies CASSWTGTTGEQYF.

The chain has TRBV29-1 and TRBJ2-1; D is unclear. CDR3 length equals 13 residues. CDR1 and CDR2 (germline): SQVTM, ANQGSEA. Deletions cut 2 bases from V and 7 bases from J, with 12 bases between. As DNA, the CDR3 is TGCAGCGTTGAAAATCGGCGCGAAAATGAGCAGTTCTTC. It is translated as CSVENRRENEQFF.

J is TRBJ1-1 and V is TRBV27; D is undetermined. CDR1 and CDR2 (germline): MNHEY, SMNVEV (reference sequence). Trimming left V 5 bases short and J 0 bases short, with 13 bases between. The CDR3 consists of 15 residues. CDR3 DNA: TGTGCCAGCAGTGCCCGGAACGTATTGAACACTGAAGCTTTCTTT. Protein sequence: CASSARNVLNTEAFF.

This chain uses TRBV27 with TRBJ2-1; 9 bases map to TRBD2. The CDR3 extends over 16 amino acids. The V gene end was trimmed by 6 bases and the J gene end by 0 bases; junction bases not matched to a gene: 6. Germline CDR1 MNHEY, CDR2 SMNVEV (reference sequence). The CDR3 DNA sequence: TGTGCCAGCAGACCTCTAGCGGGGAGCTCCTACAATGAGCAGTTCTTC. This codes for CASRPLAGSSYNEQFF.

V gene TRBV4-1 combines with J gene TRBJ1-2; D ambiguous. This CDR3 is built from 15 residues. V gave up 2 bases and J gave up 3 bases, with 13 bases separating them. Germline CDR1 and CDR2: MGHRA and YSYEKL. The CDR3: CASSQSTVSYYGYTF. The DNA for the CDR3 is TGCGCCAGCAGCCAATCAACCGTTAGCTACTATGGCTACACCTTC.

The chain links TRBV27 to TRBJ2-7; maybe TRBD1 (6 bases). The CDR3 runs 15 residues. Looked up from germline, CDR1 is MNHEY and CDR2 is SMNVEV (reference sequence). Trimming removed 4 bases from V and 2 bases from J, with 15 bases in between. The CDR3 DNA reads as TGTGCCAGCAGTTCGGGACAATCTAGGGCCTACGAGCAGTACTTC. Protein: CASSSGQSRAYEQYF.

The chain employs TRBV29-1 and TRBJ2-1, with 14 nucleotides matching TRBD2. After removal of 4 bases from V and 6 bases from J, the junction contained 2 bases not matched to a gene. Germline CDR1 SQVTM, CDR2 ANQGSEA. This CDR3 is 14 amino acids long. CDR3 DNA sequence: TGCAGCGTTGGTGGGACTAGCGGGAGCAATGAGCAGTTCTTC. It translates to CSVGGTSGSNEQFF.

This chain links TRBV29-1 with TRBJ1-4; 7 positions agree with TRBD1. V dropped 7 bases and J dropped 2; count of bases not matched to a gene: 10. The CDR3 totals 15 residues. Germline assignment: CDR1 SQVTM and CDR2 ANQGSEA. The DNA for the CDR3 is TGCAGCGCCTTGGACAGGTTTCGGACTAATGAAAAACTGTTTTTT. It translates to CSALDRFRTNEKLFF.

The genes are TRBV7-9 and TRBJ2-2, with unresolved D. Trimming shortened V by 1 base and J by 1 base, and 13 bases separated the two germline ends. Germline CDR1 is SEHNR and CDR2 is FQNEAQ (reference sequence). This CDR3 is 17 amino acids long. Here the CDR3 reads CASSLGSVTLNTGELFF. Written as DNA, the CDR3 is TGTGCCAGCAGCTTAGGAAGTGTCACCTTGAACACCGGGGAGCTGTTTTTT.

A single count supports this clone. The sample holds other DNA sequences that translate to the same CDR3. The V gene is TRBV27, the J gene TRBJ1-5, with 7 positions matching TRBD1. The CDR3 contains 15 residues. From germline, CDR1 is MNHEY and CDR2 SMNVEV (reference sequence). The junction had 1 base not matched to a gene; V was cut back by 0 bases and J by 2 bases. CDR3 sequence reads: CASSLSGGGNQPQHF. In DNA, the CDR3 is TGTGCCAGCAGTTTATCAGGGGGCGGCAATCAGCCCCAGCATTTT.

Notes on this clone: This same CDR3 is encoded by further DNA sequences in the sample. The chain uses TRBV7-6 and TRBJ2-2; the D is unclear. The germline V gene has CDR1 SGHVS and CDR2 FNYEAQ. This CDR3 has 14 residues. Trimming took 1 base from V and 2 from J, leaving 5 bases between them. CDR3 residues: CASSLGGNTGELFF. The CDR3 nucleotides are TGTGCCAGCAGCTTAGGTGGTAACACCGGGGAGCTGTTTTTT.

This clone was detected only a few times. The chain carries TRBV28 and TRBJ1-4; the D is unclear. The CDR3 totals 13 residues. Germline lookup yields CDR1 MDHEN and CDR2 SYDVKM. Trimming took 6 bases from V and 7 from J, leaving 12 bases between them. The CDR3 DNA follows: TGTGCCAGCAGGGCCAGCCAAGTTGAAAAACTGTTTTTT. It codes for CASRASQVEKLFF.

The chain has TRBV30 and TRBJ2-7; no definite D call. V was trimmed by 4 bases and J by 0 bases, leaving 10 bases between them. The CDR3 is 13 amino acids. The germline gives CDR1 GTSNPN, CDR2 SVGIG (reference sequence). The CDR3 DNA follows: TGTGCCTGGACGGGCGTACTCTCCTACGAGCAGTACTTC. Protein sequence: CAWTGVLSYEQYF. Combining the CDR3 with reference TRBV30 and TRBJ2-7 gives the whole variable domain SQTIHQWPATLVQPVGSPLSLECTVEGTSNPNLYWYRQAAGRGLQLLFYSVGIGQISSEVPQNLSASRPQDRQFILSSKKLLLSDSGFYLCAWTGVLSYEQYFGPGTRLTVT.

The J gene is TRBJ1-4, the V gene TRBV7-9; D is perhaps TRBD1 (5 bases). Trimming pared 1 base from V and 7 bases from J, leaving 10 bases between. Germline V lookup: CDR1 SEHNR, CDR2 FQNEAQ (reference sequence). The CDR3 extends over 14 amino acids. The CDR3, as DNA: TGTGCCAGCAGCTTAGTCGATGGGGGTGAAAAACTGTTTTTT. Its translation: CASSLVDGGEKLFF.

The chain employs TRBV2 and TRBJ1-5; a possible D gene is TRBD1 (6 bases). The germline V and J ends were trimmed by 5 bases and 1 base, with 12 bases remaining between them. Germline V gene data show CDR1 as SNHLY and CDR2 as FYNNEI. The CDR3 loop spans 15 amino acids. The chain's CDR3 is CASSLTGSSNQPQHF. The CDR3 nucleotides read TGTGCCAGCAGTCTTACAGGGTCGAGCAATCAGCCCCAGCATTTT.

Comments on this clone: Different DNA sequences within this sample yield the same CDR3. The V and J genes are TRBV28 and TRBJ1-5, with D unresolved. The length of the CDR3 is 13 residues. Trimming removed 6 bases at V and 3 bases at J, with 9 bases between. Germline CDR1 and CDR2: MDHEN and SYDVKM. As DNA, the CDR3 is TGTGCCAGCAGCCTTAAGGACAATCAGCCCCAGCATTTT. Protein: CASSLKDNQPQHF.

The chain links TRBV7-3 to TRBJ2-3; the D gene is possibly TRBD1 (6 bases). Germline V CDR1 and CDR2: SGHTA, FQGTGA. V was cut by 2 bases and J by 7 bases, with 16 bases left in between. The CDR3 extends over 15 amino acids. CDR3 loop: CASSLSGDTIHTQYF. The CDR3 coding sequence is TGTGCCAGCAGCTTATCCGGGGACACTATCCATACGCAGTATTTT.

In the case of this clone: Different DNA sequences within this sample yield the same CDR3. The V and J genes are TRBV28 and TRBJ1-5; perhaps TRBD1 as D (6 bases). The germline gives CDR1 MDHEN, CDR2 SYDVKM. This CDR3 has 14 residues. Trimming removed 3 bases at V and 2 bases at J, with 8 bases between. CDR3 nucleotides: TGTGCCAGCAGTTTGCGACAGGGCAATCAGCCCCAGCATTTT. Translation gives CASSLRQGNQPQHF.

The chain recombines TRBV10-3 with TRBJ2-1, with TRBD1 identical over 9 bases. The V gene's germline CDR1 is ENHRY and CDR2 SYGVKD. Unmatched junction bases numbered 6, after V lost 2 bases and J lost 4 bases. This CDR3 is 16 amino acids long. CDR3 loop: CAISEADRGPYNEQFF. CDR3 DNA: TGTGCCATCAGTGAGGCGGACAGGGGCCCTTACAATGAGCAGTTCTTC.

This clone is a singleton in its sample. The J gene is TRBJ1-1, the V gene TRBV7-9; D call uncertain. V lost 0 bases, J lost 1 base, and 6 bases lay in between. The CDR3 has 14 residues. Germline CDR1 and CDR2: SEHNR and FQNEAQ (reference sequence). CDR3 region: CASSLAPTNTEAFF. In DNA, the CDR3 is TGTGCCAGCAGCTTAGCCCCCACGAACACTGAAGCTTTCTTT. Filled out from reference TRBV7-9 and TRBJ1-1, the complete variable domain reads DTGVSQNPRHKITKRGQNVTFRCDPISEHNRLYWYRQTLGQGPEFLTYFQNEAQLEKSRLLSDRFSAERPKGSFSTLEIQRTEQGDSAMYLCASSLAPTNTEAFFGQGTRLTVV.

In its sample, this clone was seen once. V is TRBV5-1 and J is TRBJ2-1; D is perhaps TRBD2 (5 bases). The CDR3 consists of 16 residues. CDR1 is SGHRS, CDR2 YFSETQ, per germline. V lost 2 bases and J lost 0, with 12 bases in between. The CDR3 coding sequence is TGCGCCAGCAGCTTCGAGCGGAGTTTCTCCTACAATGAGCAGTTCTTC. As protein: CASSFERSFSYNEQFF.

The V gene is TRBV2, the J gene TRBJ2-3; D call uncertain. The CDR3 length is 12 residues. Germline V CDR1 and CDR2: SNHLY, FYNNEI. V dropped 6 bases and J dropped 0 bases, with 4 bases sitting between them. CDR3 in DNA: TGTGCCAGCAGGGCTAGCACAGATACGCAGTATTTT. It yields the protein CASRASTDTQYF. Full variable domain (remainder filled in from reference TRBV2 and TRBJ2-3): EPEVTQTPSHQVTQMGQEVILRCVPISNHLYFYWYRQILGQKVEFLVSFYNNEISEKSEIFDDQFSVERPDGSNFTLKIRSTKLEDSAMYFCASRASTDTQYFGPGTRLTVL.

Details on this clone: An end of the junction does not agree with germline; a read error may underlie this. This chain joins TRBV7-8 and TRBJ2-5, with D possibly being TRBD1 or TRBD2 (6 bases each). Germline values: CDR1 SGHVS, CDR2 FQNEAQ. The CDR3 covers 18 residues. The CDR3 is CASSRPTVPEGDQETQYF. CDR3 bases: TGTGCCAGCAGCCGGCCAACGGTCCCGGAGGGGGACCAGGAGACCCAGTACTTC.